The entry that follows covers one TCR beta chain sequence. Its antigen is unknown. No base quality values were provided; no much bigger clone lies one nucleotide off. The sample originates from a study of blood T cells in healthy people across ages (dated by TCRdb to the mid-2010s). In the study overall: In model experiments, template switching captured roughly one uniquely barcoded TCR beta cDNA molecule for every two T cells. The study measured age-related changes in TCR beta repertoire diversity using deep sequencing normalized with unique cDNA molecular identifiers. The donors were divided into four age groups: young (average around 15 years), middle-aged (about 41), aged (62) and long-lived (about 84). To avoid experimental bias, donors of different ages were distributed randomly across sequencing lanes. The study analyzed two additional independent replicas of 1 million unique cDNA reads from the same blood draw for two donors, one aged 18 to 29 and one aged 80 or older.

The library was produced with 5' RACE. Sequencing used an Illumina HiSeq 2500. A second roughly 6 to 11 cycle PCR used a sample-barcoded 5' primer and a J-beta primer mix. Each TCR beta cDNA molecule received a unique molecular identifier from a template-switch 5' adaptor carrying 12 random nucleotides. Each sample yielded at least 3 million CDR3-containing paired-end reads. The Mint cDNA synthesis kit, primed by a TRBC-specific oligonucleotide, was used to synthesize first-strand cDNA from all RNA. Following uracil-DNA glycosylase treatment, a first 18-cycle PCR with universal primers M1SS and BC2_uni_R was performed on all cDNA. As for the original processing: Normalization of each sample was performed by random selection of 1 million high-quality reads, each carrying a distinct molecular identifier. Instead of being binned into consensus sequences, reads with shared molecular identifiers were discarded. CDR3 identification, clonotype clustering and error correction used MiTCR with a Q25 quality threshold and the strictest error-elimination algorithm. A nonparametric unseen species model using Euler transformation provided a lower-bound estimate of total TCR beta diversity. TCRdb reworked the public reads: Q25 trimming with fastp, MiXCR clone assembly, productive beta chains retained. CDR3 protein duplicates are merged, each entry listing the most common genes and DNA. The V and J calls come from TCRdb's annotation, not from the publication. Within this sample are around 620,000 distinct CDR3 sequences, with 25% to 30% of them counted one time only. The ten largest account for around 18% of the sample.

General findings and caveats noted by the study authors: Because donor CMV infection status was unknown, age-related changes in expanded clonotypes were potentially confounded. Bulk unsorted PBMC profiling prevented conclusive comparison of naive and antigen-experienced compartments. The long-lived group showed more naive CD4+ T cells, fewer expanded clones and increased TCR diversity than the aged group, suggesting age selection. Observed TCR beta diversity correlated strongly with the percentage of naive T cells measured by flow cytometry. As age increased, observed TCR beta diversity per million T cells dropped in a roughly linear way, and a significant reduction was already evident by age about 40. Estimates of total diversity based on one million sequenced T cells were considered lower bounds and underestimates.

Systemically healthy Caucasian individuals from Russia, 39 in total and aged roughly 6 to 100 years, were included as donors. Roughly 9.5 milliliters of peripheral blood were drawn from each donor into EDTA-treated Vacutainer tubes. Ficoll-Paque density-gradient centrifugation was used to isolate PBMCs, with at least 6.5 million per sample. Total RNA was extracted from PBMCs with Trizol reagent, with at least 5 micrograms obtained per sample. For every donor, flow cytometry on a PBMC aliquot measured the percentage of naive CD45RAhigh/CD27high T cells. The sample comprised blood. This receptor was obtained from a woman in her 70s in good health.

CDR3 reads: CSATAAGHGYTF. At the DNA level, the sequence is TGCAGTGCTACGGCCGCGGGTCATGGCTACACCTTC. The chain uses TRBV20-1 and TRBJ1-2, with no D gene named confidently. The germline V gene (reference sequence) yields DFQATT for CDR1 and SNEGSKA for CDR2. The CDR3 covers 12 residues, taking in both the cysteine and the phenylalanine. Only the CDR3 part of the read is kept: 36 bases, read in frame from the first base. Trimming removed 4 bases from V and 6 bases from J, leaving 12 bases between the germline ends.